This entry features one T cell receptor beta chain sequence. Losses at the gene ends were 4 bases for V and 1 base for J; bases not matched to a gene: 3. Germline CDR1 SGHRS, CDR2 YFSETQ. This CDR3 has 16 amino acids. Recruitment covered roughly 24 US areas and drew participants whose ages spanned roughly 18 to 95 years. Donors were grouped by their self-reported clinical history. What the recovered Cohort 3 donors had was two negative PCRs, clearance, or symptom resolution. TCRdb's table, derived via immunoSEQ multiplex PCR, lists solely in-frame clones and lacks some. The table lists around 290,000 clones, roughly 88% of them singletons. The data originate from a study of blood T cell repertoires in COVID-19. Across the whole study: Sources were T cells, B-cell-depleted T cells, or PBMCs; the material itself was cDNA or gDNA.

The chain employs TRBV5-1 and TRBJ2-2, with 11 bases aligning to TRBD2. Sequencing was done on a sample of PBMCs or T cells enriched from blood (not recorded which). This TCR derives from a woman under 40 who had recovered from COVID-19. The CDR3 DNA reads TGCGCCAGCAGCGTGACTAGCGGGGTGAACACCGGGGAGCTGTTTTTT. This translates into CASSVTSGVNTGELFF.